The 7 T cell receptor beta chains below come from one sample, sequenced in a study of PD-1 blockade in mismatch repair-deficient tumors. TCRdb's copy holds only in-frame clones and misses some; the assay was immunoSEQ multiplex PCR. The sample consists of about 34,000 clones, over 80% of them appearing once. The material was PBMCs, obtained less than 7 weeks after starting pembrolizumab. These receptors came from an adult with mismatch repair-deficient cancer.

J is TRBJ2-7 and V is TRBV18; D is possibly TRBD1 (6 bases). V was trimmed by 0 bases and J by 7 bases, leaving 7 bases between them. The germline gives CDR1 KGHSH, CDR2 LQKENI. The CDR3 runs to 12 residues. The CDR3: CASSPPRGEQYF. CDR3 in DNA: TGTGCCAGCTCACCACCGAGGGGGGAGCAGTACTTC.

V usage is TRBV29-1 and J usage is TRBJ1-4, with D unresolved. CDR3 size: 12 residues. The ends were cut back, 5 bases at V and 3 bases at J, with 7 bases in the middle. Germline V gives CDR1 SQVTM, CDR2 ANQGSEA. The DNA of the CDR3 is TGCAGCGTTCGGAGGGCTAATGAAAAACTGTTTTTT. The encoded protein is CSVRRANEKLFF.

This chain links TRBV28 with TRBJ1-2, with 9 positions matching TRBD1. The V gene end was trimmed by 7 bases and the J gene end by 7 bases; junction bases not matched to a gene: 10. Germline assignment: CDR1 MDHEN and CDR2 SYDVKM. The CDR3 is 14 amino acids. Here the CDR3 DNA reads TGTGCCAGCACCCTGACAGGGGGTTTGGGTGGCTACACCTTC. Its translation is CASTLTGGLGGYTF.

V gene TRBV7-7 combines with J gene TRBJ1-2; the D gene is possibly TRBD1 (6 bases). CDR1 is SSHAT, CDR2 FNYEAQ, per germline (reference sequence). Trimming cost V 6 bases and J 4 bases, with 12 bases left between them. CDR3 length equals 13 residues. In DNA, the CDR3 is TGTGCCAGCAGGACGGACAGCTTCTATGGCTACACCTTC. Translated, it gives CASRTDSFYGYTF.

The CDR3 loop is CASSLSYRGRENYGYTF. CDR3 bases: TGTGCCAGCAGTTTATCCTACAGGGGGCGGGAGAACTATGGCTACACCTTC. The chain couples TRBV27 to TRBJ1-2; 9 nucleotides line up with TRBD1. The junction had 7 bases not matched to a gene; V was cut back by 0 bases and J by 2 bases. The CDR3 is made up of 17 amino acids. CDR1 is MNHEY and CDR2 is SMNVEV in the germline V gene (reference sequence).

A remark on this clone: The same CDR3 also results from other DNA sequences found in this sample. The rearrangement uses TRBV28 and TRBJ2-5; D remains ambiguous. V was clipped by 2 bases and J by 5 bases, with 6 bases between them. Germline V CDR1 and CDR2: MDHEN, SYDVKM. This CDR3 has 12 residues. The CDR3 bases are TGTGCCAGCAGTTTAATGAGGGAGACCCAGTACTTC. Protein sequence: CASSLMRETQYF.

In its sample, this clone was seen a few times. The chain links TRBV5-1 to TRBJ2-7; maybe TRBD1 (6 bases). Germline V CDR1 and CDR2: SGHRS, YFSETQ. V lost 3 bases, J lost 1 base, and 14 bases lay in between. CDR3 size: 15 residues. The CDR3 sequence: CASSSSQGLSYEQYF. DNA for the CDR3: TGCGCCAGCAGCTCATCACAGGGCCTATCCTACGAGCAGTACTTC.